Sequencing of this T cell receptor beta chain was carried out in a study of graft-versus-host responses after intestinal transplantation. Study at large: Multivisceral, liver-intestinal, or isolated intestinal transplants were given to recipients.

Per germline, CDR1 LGHNA and CDR2 YNFKEQ. This CDR3 is 19 amino acids long. V shed 0 bases, J shed 9 bases, and the junction held 14 bases outside the gene matches. Clones were read by immunoSEQ multiplex PCR, and TCRdb kept only the in-frame ones, dropping some. In the table there are 35,000 to 45,000 clones, just under 90% of which are singletons. The chain combines TRBV4-2 with TRBJ2-2, with 12 bases lining up with TRBD2. The specimen comprised PBMCs, sampled roughly 270 days after transplant. The TCR originated in a human patient who received an intestinal transplant, so some T cells may come from the graft donor. The CDR3 reads CASSQDVLAGGPFGRELFF. DNA for the CDR3: TGTGCCAGCAGCCAAGATGTTCTAGCGGGGGGGCCATTCGGGAGGGAGCTGTTTTTT.